One and the same sample provided the 4 T cell receptor beta chains below, sequenced in a study of cytotoxic CD8 clonotypes in ibrutinib-treated CLL (dated by TCRdb to 2020 to 2023). The sample's time point, from its label and the paper: progressive disease on ibrutinib. Library preparation used the immunoSEQ multiplex PCR assay. Drawn from immuneACCESS, this table holds only the in-frame rearrangements with V and J called that TCRdb kept. Clones are partly lost; checked studies trace under half to an unresolved V gene and leave the rest unexplained. This sample has over 45,000 clones in its table, and about 54% of those were observed once. Clones ranked in the top ten supply roughly a quarter of the sample. This specimen consisted of PBMCs, obtained at disease progression, from a patient treated with ibrutinib. All receptors derive from a human donor with chronic lymphocytic leukemia.

The rearrangement links TRBV15 to TRBJ2-5, with D unclear. The V gene lost 2 bases and the J gene lost 5 bases, with 9 bases spanning the gap. Germline CDR1 and CDR2: LNHNV and YYDKDF (reference sequence). The CDR3 consists of 13 residues. CDR3 bases: TGTGCCACCAGCAGATCCCCCCAGGAGACCCAGTACTTC. Translated: CATSRSPQETQYF.

The chain joins TRBV7-8 to TRBJ2-2; 7 bases align to TRBD1. V dropped 1 base and J dropped 4; count of bases not matched to a gene: 9. CDR1 SGHVS and CDR2 FQNEAQ come from the germline V gene. This CDR3 spans 17 amino acids. CDR3 nucleotide sequence: TGTGCCAGCAGCTTAGGTGGGACAGCCTGGGCCACCGGGGAGCTGTTTTTT. Residues: CASSLGGTAWATGELFF.

The CDR3 DNA follows: TGTGCCACCGTTTTCAGTTTAAGTCAGCCCCAGCATTTT. Translating it yields CATVFSLSQPQHF. The rearrangement joins TRBV28 to TRBJ1-5; D is uncertain. The CDR3 sequence is 13 residues long. Germline V lookup: CDR1 MDHEN, CDR2 SYDVKM. The ends were cut back, 10 bases at V and 6 bases at J, with 16 bases in the middle. The full variable domain, rest sourced from reference TRBV28 and TRBJ1-5, is DVKVTQSSRYLVKRTGEKVFLECVQDMDHENMFWYRQDPGLGLRLIYFSYDVKMKEKGDIPEGYSVSREKKERFSLILESASTNQTSMYLCATVFSLSQPQHFGDGTRLSIL.

This clone was seen more than once but under ten times. This chain uses TRBV28 with TRBJ1-2, with TRBD1 identical over 7 bases. After removal of 5 bases from V and 4 bases from J, the junction contained 4 bases not matched to a gene. The CDR3 has 13 amino acids. Germline-derived CDR1 and CDR2 are MDHEN and SYDVKM. Here the CDR3 DNA reads TGTGCCAGCAGTGGAGGGGGCGGCTATGGCTACACCTTC. It yields the protein CASSGGGGYGYTF.